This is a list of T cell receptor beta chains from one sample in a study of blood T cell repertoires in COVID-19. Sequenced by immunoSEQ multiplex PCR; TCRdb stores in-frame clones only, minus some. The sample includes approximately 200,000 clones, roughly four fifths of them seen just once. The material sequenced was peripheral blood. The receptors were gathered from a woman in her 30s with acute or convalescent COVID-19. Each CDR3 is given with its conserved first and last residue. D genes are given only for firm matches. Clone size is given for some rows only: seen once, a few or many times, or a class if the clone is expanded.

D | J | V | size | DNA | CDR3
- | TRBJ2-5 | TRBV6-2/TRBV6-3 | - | TGTGCCAGCAGACCTCCCGGGACATTACAGACCCAGTACTTC | CASRPPGTLQTQYF
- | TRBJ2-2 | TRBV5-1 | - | TGCGCCAGCTCTGGAGCCGCGAACACCGGGGAGCTGTTTTTT | CASSGAANTGELFF
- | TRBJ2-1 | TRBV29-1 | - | TGCAGCGTTGAGCTTAGCGGCAAGTCGTACAATGAGCAGTTCTTC | CSVELSGKSYNEQFF
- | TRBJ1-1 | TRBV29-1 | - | TGCAGCGTTGTTGTCCAGGGTGGACACACTGAAGCTTTCTTT | CSVVVQGGHTEAFF
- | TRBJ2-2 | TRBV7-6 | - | TGTGCCAGCAGCTGGAGGGAGGCAGTCACCGGGGAGCTGTTTTTT | CASSWREAVTGELFF
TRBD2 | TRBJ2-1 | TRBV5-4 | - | TGTGCCAGCAGCTCCGGAGTGGCTAGCGGGACCTACAATGAGCAGTTCTTC | CASSSGVASGTYNEQFF
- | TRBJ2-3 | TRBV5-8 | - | TGTGCCAGCAGCTTACTTCCTCTACCCACAGATACGCAGTATTTT | CASSLLPLPTDTQYF
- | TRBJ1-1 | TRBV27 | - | TGTGCCAGCAGTTTCCGGCCCCGGAGCACTGAAGCTTTCTTT | CASSFRPRSTEAFF
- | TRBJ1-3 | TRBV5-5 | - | TGTGCCAGCAGCGTCCGGGACACTGGAAACACCATATATTTT | CASSVRDTGNTIYF
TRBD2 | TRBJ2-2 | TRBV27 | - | TGTGCCAGCGGCCAGGACTTCGGGGGGTTGGGGGAGCTGTTTTTT | CASGQDFGGLGELFF
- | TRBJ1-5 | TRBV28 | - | TGTGCCAGCACCCCTGGGGGGGAGGCCCAGCATTTT | CASTPGGEAQHF
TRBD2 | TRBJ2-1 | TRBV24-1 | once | TGTGCCACCAGGGGACTAGAAGGGTCCTACAATGAGCAGTTCTTC | CATRGLEGSYNEQFF
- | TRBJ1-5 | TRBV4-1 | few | TGCGCCAGCAGCCTTGGGGAGGAGGTCGGTCACCCCCAGCATTTT | CASSLGEEVGHPQHF
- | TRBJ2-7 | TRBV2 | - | TGTGCCAGCAAACTTACAGGTATCATCTACGAGCAGTACTTC | CASKLTGIIYEQYF
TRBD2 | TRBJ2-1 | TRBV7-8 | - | TGTGCCAGCAGCGAACTAGCGGGGGGGCTCAATGAGCAGTTCTTC | CASSELAGGLNEQFF
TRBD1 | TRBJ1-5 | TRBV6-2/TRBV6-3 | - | TGTGCCAGCAGTCCCGTAGGCGGACAGGGTATGGGCAATCAGCCCCAGCATTTT | CASSPVGGQGMGNQPQHF
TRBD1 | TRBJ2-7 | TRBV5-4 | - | TGTGCCAGCAGCTTAGTACCGGGACAGGCCACCTACGAGCAGTACTTC | CASSLVPGQATYEQYF
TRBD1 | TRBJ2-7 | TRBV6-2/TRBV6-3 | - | TGTGCCAGCAGTTACTCGTTCGACAGGGGGCACTACGAGCAGTACTTC | CASSYSFDRGHYEQYF
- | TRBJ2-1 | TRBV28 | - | TGTGCCAGCACTAGGGTGGGGGGACCCAAGCTTTACAATGAGCAGTTCTTC | CASTRVGGPKLYNEQFF
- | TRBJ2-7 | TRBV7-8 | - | TGTGCCAGCAGCGATCTACGGGAGCAGTACTTC | CASSDLREQYF
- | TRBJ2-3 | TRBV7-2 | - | TGTGCCAGCAGCTTAGTTCTAGCTACAGATACGCAGTATTTT | CASSLVLATDTQYF
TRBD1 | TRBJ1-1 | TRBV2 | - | TGTGCCAGCAGAACGGACAGGGGGAACACTGAAGCTTTCTTT | CASRTDRGNTEAFF
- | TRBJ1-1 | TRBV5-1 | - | TGCGCCAGCAGCTTGGAACGGGGGTCTAACACTGAAGCTTTCTTT | CASSLERGSNTEAFF
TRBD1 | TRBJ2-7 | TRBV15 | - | TGTGCCACCAGCAGAGAGGGGACAGGGGGCTACGAGCAGTACTTC | CATSREGTGGYEQYF
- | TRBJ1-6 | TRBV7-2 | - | TGTGCCAGCAGCTTAGGTTCCGGTAACCGGAATTCACCCCTCCACTTT | CASSLGSGNRNSPLHF
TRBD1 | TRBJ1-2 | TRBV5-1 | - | TGCGCCAGCAGCTTAGGGACAGGGGGGTATGGCTACACCTTC | CASSLGTGGYGYTF
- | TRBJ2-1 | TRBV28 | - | TGTGCCAGCACGGGTAATGAGCAGTTCTTC | CASTGNEQFF
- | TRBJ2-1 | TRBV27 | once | TGTGCCAGCAGTTTATCACAGGACGGACGCGGTCCCTACAATGAGCAGTTCTTC | CASSLSQDGRGPYNEQFF
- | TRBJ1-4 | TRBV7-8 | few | TGTGCCAGCAGCGACCTGACAGCAACTAATGAAAAACTGTTTTTT | CASSDLTATNEKLFF
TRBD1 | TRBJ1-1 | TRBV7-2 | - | TGTGCCAGCAGCTTAGGAACAGGGGGTTTGTACACTGAAGCTTTCTTT | CASSLGTGGLYTEAFF
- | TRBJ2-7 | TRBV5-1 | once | TGCGCCAGCAGCCGTCGGGACACCTACTACGAGCAGTACTTC | CASSRRDTYYEQYF
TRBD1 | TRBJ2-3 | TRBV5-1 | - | TGCGCCAGCAGCAGAGACGGGACAGGGGGCGTTGATACGCAGTATTTT | CASSRDGTGGVDTQYF
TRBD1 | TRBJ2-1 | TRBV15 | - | TGTGCCACCAGCAGGGGACAGGGGAATTTCAATGAGCAGTTCTTC | CATSRGQGNFNEQFF
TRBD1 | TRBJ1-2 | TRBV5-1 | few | TGCGCCAGCAGCTTGTCCCCGGGACAGGGGGACTATGGCTACACCTTC | CASSLSPGQGDYGYTF
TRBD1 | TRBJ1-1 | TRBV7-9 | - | TGTGCCAGCAGCGCCACAGGGGGGGGCACTGAAGCTTTCTTT | CASSATGGGTEAFF
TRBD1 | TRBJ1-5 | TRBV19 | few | TGTGCCAGTAACAGGGGCGCCGATCAGCCCCAGCATTTT | CASNRGADQPQHF
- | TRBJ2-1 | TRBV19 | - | TGTGCCAGTAGTATTAGCGTCAATGAGCAGTTCTTC | CASSISVNEQFF
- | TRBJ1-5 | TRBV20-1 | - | TGCAGTGCTAGAGCGGGGCAGCCCCAGCATTTT | CSARAGQPQHF
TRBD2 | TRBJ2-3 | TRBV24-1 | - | TGTGCCACCAGTCGTGGACTAGCTGTAGATACGCAGTATTTT | CATSRGLAVDTQYF
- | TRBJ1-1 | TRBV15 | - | TGTGCCACCAGCAGAGTCAGGTCACTGAACACTGAAGCTTTCTTT | CATSRVRSLNTEAFF
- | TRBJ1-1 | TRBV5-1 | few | TGCGCCAGCAGCTTGGGTACAGACAATGAAGCTTTCTTT | CASSLGTDNEAFF
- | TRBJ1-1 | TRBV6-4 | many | TGTGCCAGCAGTGAGACAGCTGAGGACACTGAAGCTTTCTTT | CASSETAEDTEAFF
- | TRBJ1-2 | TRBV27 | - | TGTGCCAGCAGTTTATCCGGCGAGTCTATAGCCTATGGCTACACCTTC | CASSLSGESIAYGYTF
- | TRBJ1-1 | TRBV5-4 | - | TGTGCCAGCAGCCTGAGGACAGCTTCCGAAGCTTTCTTT | CASSLRTASEAFF
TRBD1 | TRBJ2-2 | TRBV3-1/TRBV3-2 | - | TGTGCCAGCAGCCAGTTCCCGGGACAGGCGACCGGGGAGCTGTTTTTT | CASSQFPGQATGELFF
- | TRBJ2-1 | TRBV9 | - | TGTGCCAGCAGCGTACCAGGGTACAATGAGCAGTTCTTC | CASSVPGYNEQFF